This T cell receptor beta chain was recorded in a study of neurological immune-mediated disorders. 5'RACE employing 10-nucleotide random UMIs yielded the cDNA. Over 160 million TCR-beta sequences from 15-18 subjects were obtained in each sequencing run. TCRdb called the 5' RACE reads again in MiXCR, with one record for every CDR3 protein. The data contain about 35,000 distinct CDR3 sequences, 3.8% of them singletons. The starting material, 2 million PBMCs stored at -80 C, gave rise to the unsorted libraries. This clonotype was seen repeatedly, ten times or more. The clonotype comes from a young man with multiple sclerosis. The sample was PBMCs.

CDR3 nucleotide sequence: TGTGCCACCAGCAGAAGGACAGGGAGCCCCCTCTATGACGAGCAGTACTTC. It encodes CATSRRTGSPLYDEQYF. The chain employs TRBV15 and TRBJ2-7; 8 bases line up with TRBD1. CDR3 length: 17 amino acids. Germline CDR1 LNHNV, CDR2 YYDKDF (reference sequence). The ends lost 2 bases at V and 5 bases at J; junction bases unmatched: 14. The whole variable domain, filled in from reference TRBV15 and TRBJ2-7, reads DAMVIQNPRYQVTQFGKPVTLSCSQTLNHNVMYWYQQKSSQAPKLLFHYYDKDFNNEADTPDNFQSRRPNTSFCFLDIRSPGLGDTAMYLCATSRRTGSPLYDEQYFGPGTRLTVT.